Listed below are T cell receptor beta chains from one sample, sequenced in a study of blood T cell repertoires in COVID-19. Profiled with immunoSEQ multiplex PCR; TCRdb holds only in-frame clones, not every one. The table includes some 300,000 clones, under 90% detected once. Input material: PBMCs or T cells enriched from blood (not recorded which). The receptor set was obtained from a woman between 25 and 40 years old who had recovered from COVID-19. Each CDR3 is given with its conserved first and last residue. The order of the fields is J gene, clone size, V gene, D gene, CDR3 length, CDR3 DNA, CDR3 protein. D genes are given only for firm matches. For some rows the clone size is stated as once, few or many, or as a class when expanded; others skip it.

TRBJ1-1,-,TRBV29-1,TRBD1,10,TGCAGCGGCCAGGGGGCGGCGGCTTTCTTT,CSGQGAAAFF
TRBJ2-1,-,TRBV7-3,-,14,TGTGCCAGCAGCTTAAGAGCCTTAACCAATGAGCAGTTCTTC,CASSLRALTNEQFF
TRBJ1-2,few,TRBV29-1,-,12,TGCAGCGTCGACTTCGTAGGCTATGGCTACACCTTC,CSVDFVGYGYTF
TRBJ1-5,-,TRBV2,TRBD1,13,TGTGCCAGCGGAGGACAGGGTAATCAGCCCCAGCATTTT,CASGGQGNQPQHF
TRBJ1-1,-,TRBV30,-,14,TGTGCCTGGAGTGTGGGCTTTATGAACACTGAAGCTTTCTTT,CAWSVGFMNTEAFF
TRBJ2-7,-,TRBV2,-,14,TGTGCCAGCAGTGAAAATCGGGACTCCTACGAGCAGTACTTC,CASSENRDSYEQYF
TRBJ1-5,-,TRBV5-8,-,14,TGTGCCAGCAGCTTATGGGACAAGAATCAGCCCCAGCATTTT,CASSLWDKNQPQHF
TRBJ2-7,-,TRBV27,-,14,TGTGCCAGCAGTTTGCAGGGGATAATCTACGAGCAGTACTTC,CASSLQGIIYEQYF
TRBJ1-6,-,TRBV27,TRBD1,14,TGTGCCAGCAGACCGGGACAGGGTAATTCACCCCTCCACTTT,CASRPGQGNSPLHF
TRBJ1-2,-,TRBV5-1,TRBD1,14,TGCGCCAGCAGCCCGGGACAGGGGTTGCGCGGCTACACCTTC,CASSPGQGLRGYTF
TRBJ2-7,-,TRBV12-3/TRBV12-4,-,13,TGTGCCAGCAGGGGACTTGAAGCCTACGAGCAGTACTTC,CASRGLEAYEQYF
TRBJ1-6,-,TRBV15,-,14,TGTGCCACCAGCGTCCGGGGATCCGCTCTCCAACTCCACTTT,CATSVRGSALQLHF
TRBJ1-2,-,TRBV7-9,-,13,TGTGCCAGCAGCTTAGATGTCGAGTATGGCTACACCTTC,CASSLDVEYGYTF
TRBJ2-7,once,TRBV9,TRBD2,16,TGTGCCAGCAGGGTCCTACTAGCGGGAGGTCACTACGAGCAGTACTTC,CASRVLLAGGHYEQYF
TRBJ2-5,once,TRBV18,TRBD1,15,TGTGCCAGCTCATCCCAAGGACAGGCCGGGGAGACCCAGTACTTC,CASSSQGQAGETQYF
TRBJ2-7,-,TRBV6-6,TRBD2,18,TGTGCCAGCAGTCAACCCCGTGCCGGGACTAGCGGGATGAGTGAGCAGTACTTC,CASSQPRAGTSGMSEQYF
TRBJ1-5,-,TRBV6-5,-,12,TGTGCCAGCAGACGGAGGAATCAGCCCCAGCATTTT,CASRRRNQPQHF
TRBJ1-2,few,TRBV27,TRBD1,15,TGTGCCAGCAGTGTAGACCTCCAGGGGGCAGGTGGCTACACCTTC,CASSVDLQGAGGYTF
TRBJ2-1,-,TRBV7-2,-,15,TGTGCCAGCAGCTTAGATCAGGCAGGGTTGGGTGAGCAGTTCTTC,CASSLDQAGLGEQFF
TRBJ1-1,-,TRBV28,-,13,TGTGCCAGCAGTTTAAACGACAGACATGAAGCTTTCTTT,CASSLNDRHEAFF
TRBJ2-2,-,TRBV7-9,TRBD1,17,TGTGCCAGCAGCTCACGAGGACAGGGGGCGAACACCGGGGAGCTGTTTTTT,CASSSRGQGANTGELFF
TRBJ2-5,-,TRBV20-1,-,9,TGCAGTGTAGAGGAGACCCAGTACTTC,CSVEETQYF